The sequence of this TCR beta chain was determined in a study of shared clonotypes between healthy human individuals. Whole-study results and caveats: Among four donors, 4.5% to 5.5% of naive CD4 clonotypes were found in common. The researchers took only blood, and tissue repertoires probably look different. In contrast to clonotypes shared by all four donors, non-shared clonotypes had lower generation probabilities.

J gave up 0 bases and V 7 bases, and 6 bases lay outside the gene matches. Germline V CDR1 and CDR2: MNHEY, SMNVEV (reference sequence). The CDR3 totals 16 residues. Healthy HIV-negative adults with no recent acute infections or vaccinations were recruited as donors. Turning to this clone: The antigen is not known.

The data were produced by immunoSEQ multiplex PCR, yet TCRdb's version contains in-frame clones alone and is incomplete. The sample includes over 2 million clones, roughly 96% of them seen just once. The TCR was taken from a man aged 18-30 years in good health. Material: naive CD4+ T cells sorted from blood. Sample subset: CD45RA+ positively selected. The chain uses TRBV27 and TRBJ2-3; 11 nucleotides agree with TRBD2. The CDR3 here is CASKLSGGASTDTQYF. CDR3 nucleotides: TGTGCCAGCAAACTTAGCGGGGGGGCTAGCACAGATACGCAGTATTTT.